A selection of T cell receptor beta chains follows, all from one sample in a study of a mutant IDH1 vaccine in newly diagnosed glioma. Measured with immunoSEQ multiplex PCR; TCRdb has only the in-frame clones, and not every one. Here the sample spans 30,000 to 40,000 clones, 81% being singletons. Their antigen targets remain unknown. The specimen comprised PBMCs, sampled from a glioma patient whose treatment included an IDH1 peptide vaccine. The receptors here all came from a man in his fifties with glioma. Both conserved end residues are part of each CDR3. The D gene is left open where the match is weak. Some rows mark clone size as missing; the rest say once, few, many or name a class of expanded clone.

CDR3 protein	CDR3 DNA	D gene	V gene	J gene	clone size
CASSSRAEAFF	TGTGCCAGCAGCTCCAGGGCTGAAGCTTTCTTT	NA	TRBV11-3	TRBJ1-1	NA
CASSRLTEQYF	TGTGCCAGCAGCCGATTAACCGAGCAGTACTTC	NA	TRBV6-6	TRBJ2-7	NA
CSAGKGSEKLFF	TGCAGCGCCGGAAAAGGTAGTGAAAAACTGTTTTTT	NA	TRBV29-1	TRBJ1-4	NA
CASSRDNEQYF	TGTGCCAGCTCCAGGGACAACGAGCAGTACTTC	NA	TRBV6-5	TRBJ2-7	NA
CSVDPQGLGGGYTF	TGCAGCGTTGATCCTCAGGGCCTGGGTGGTGGCTACACCTTC	NA	TRBV29-1	TRBJ1-2	once
CASSLAGLANVLTF	TGCGCCAGCAGCTTGGCAGGGTTGGCCAACGTCCTGACTTTC	NA	TRBV5-1	TRBJ2-6	NA
CASSTDSGSSSYNEQFF	TGTGCCAGCAGCACCGACAGTGGGTCAAGCTCCTACAATGAGCAGTTCTTC	NA	TRBV11-3	TRBJ2-1	NA
CAISGRGPPTGELFF	TGTGCCATCAGTGGAAGGGGGCCGCCCACCGGGGAGCTGTTTTTT	TRBD1	TRBV10-3	TRBJ2-2	NA
CASRQSTGGEKLFF	TGTGCCAGCAGACAATCTACAGGGGGTGAAAAACTGTTTTTT	TRBD1	TRBV11-3	TRBJ1-4	NA
CASSVTGYNEQFF	TGTGCCAGCAGTGTGACCGGCTACAATGAGCAGTTCTTC	NA	TRBV25-1	TRBJ2-1	NA
CASSGPGGNQPQHF	TGTGCCAGCAGTGGCCCCGGGGGCAATCAGCCCCAGCATTTT	NA	TRBV6-1	TRBJ1-5	NA
CASSLGLAGNTGELFF	TGTGCCAGCAGCTTGGGACTAGCGGGGAACACCGGGGAGCTGTTTTTT	TRBD2	TRBV5-4	TRBJ2-2	NA
CASSVATGGSGYTF	TGTGCCAGCAGCGTAGCTACAGGGGGATCAGGCTACACCTTC	TRBD1	TRBV9	TRBJ1-2	NA
CSVALAGDYEQYF	TGCAGCGTTGCCTTAGCGGGGGACTACGAGCAGTACTTC	TRBD2	TRBV29-1	TRBJ2-7	NA
CASSQDRGSGYTF	TGTGCCAGCAGCCAGGACAGGGGCAGTGGCTACACCTTC	TRBD1	TRBV7-2	TRBJ1-2	once
CASSEAGFGEAFF	TGTGCCAGCAGTGAAGCAGGATTTGGGGAAGCTTTCTTT	NA	TRBV6-1	TRBJ1-1	few